This TCR beta chain was identified in a study of blood T cells in healthy people across ages. Primed by a sample-barcoded 5' primer and a J-beta primer mix, a second PCR proceeded for roughly 7 to 12 cycles. TCRdb re-called the 5' RACE reads through MiXCR, storing one row per CDR3 protein. Of 800,000 to 1,300,000 distinct CDR3 sequences in the sample, 20% to 25% were seen once. Per the germline V gene, CDR1 is SGHVS and CDR2 is FNYEAQ. The CDR3 is 14 amino acids. V was cut by 4 bases and J by 6 bases, with 14 bases left in between. These data are also associated with another study on T cells of mothers and their children.

What was sequenced was blood. The source is a girl under 10 years old in good health. This rearrangement joins TRBV7-6 to TRBJ2-3, with D possibly being TRBD2 (6 bases). The CDR3 nucleotides read TGTGCCAGCAGCTCTACTAGTCGGGGGGATACGCAGTATTTT. Translation: CASSSTSRGDTQYF.